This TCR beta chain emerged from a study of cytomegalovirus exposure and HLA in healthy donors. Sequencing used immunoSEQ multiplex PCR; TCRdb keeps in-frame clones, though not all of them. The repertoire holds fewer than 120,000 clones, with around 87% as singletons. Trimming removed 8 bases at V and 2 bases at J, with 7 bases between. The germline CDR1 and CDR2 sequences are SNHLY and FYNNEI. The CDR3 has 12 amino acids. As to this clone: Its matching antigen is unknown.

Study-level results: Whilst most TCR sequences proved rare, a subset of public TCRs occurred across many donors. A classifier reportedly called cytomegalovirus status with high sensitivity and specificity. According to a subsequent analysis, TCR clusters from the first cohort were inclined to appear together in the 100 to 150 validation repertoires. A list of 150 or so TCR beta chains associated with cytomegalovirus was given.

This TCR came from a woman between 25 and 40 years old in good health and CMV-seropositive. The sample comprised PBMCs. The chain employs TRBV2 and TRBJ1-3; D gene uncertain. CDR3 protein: CASSRTGNTIYF. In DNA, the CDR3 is TGTGCCAGCTCTAGGACTGGAAACACCATATATTTT.